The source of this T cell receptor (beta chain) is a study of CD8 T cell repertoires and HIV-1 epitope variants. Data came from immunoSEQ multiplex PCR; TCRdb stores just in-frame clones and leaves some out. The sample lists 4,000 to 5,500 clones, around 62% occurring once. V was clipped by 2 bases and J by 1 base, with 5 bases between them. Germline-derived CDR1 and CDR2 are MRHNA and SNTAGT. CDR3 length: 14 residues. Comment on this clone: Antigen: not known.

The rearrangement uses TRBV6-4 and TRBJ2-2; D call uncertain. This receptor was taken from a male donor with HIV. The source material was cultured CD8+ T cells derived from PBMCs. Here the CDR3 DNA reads TGTGCCAGCAGTGACACCTGGAACACCGGGGAGCTGTTTTTT. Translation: CASSDTWNTGELFF.